This T cell receptor (beta chain) was identified during a study of low-dose radiotherapy and immunotherapy resistance in tumors. Time point given: before trial treatment. The CDR3 loop spans 15 amino acids. V was shortened by 3 bases and J by 2 bases, with 10 bases between the two germline ends. Germline V lookup: CDR1 MGHRA, CDR2 YSYEKL. With TRAV- and TRBV-specific primers, first-strand cDNA was made, covering the alpha and beta chains. For amplifying TCRs, the PCR ran for about 19 cycles with Phusion, which was used together with a constant-region primer and the adapter on the V primers. TCRdb fed the reads into MiXCR, producing one record per CDR3 protein. The sample has 75,000 to 95,000 distinct CDR3 sequences, 9.4% seen once; the top ten hold approximately 0.98%.

The sequenced sample was PBMCs, obtained before treatment. The source of this sequence is a male donor with prostate cancer. The chain employs TRBV4-1 and TRBJ1-4, with a weak D call TRBD1 (6 bases). The CDR3: CASSHDRLTNEKLFF. In DNA, the CDR3 is TGCGCCAGCAGCCACGACAGGTTGACTAATGAAAAACTGTTTTTT.